Below, one T cell receptor (beta chain) is given with its context. Trimming took off 4 bases at V and 5 bases at J, with 9 bases between the two ends. Germline CDR1 is KGHSH and CDR2 is LQKENI. This CDR3 spans 12 amino acids. Authors' data handling: Amplification of reference gene primers provided the estimated nucleated cell counts. The data were produced by immunoSEQ multiplex PCR, yet TCRdb's version contains in-frame clones alone and is incomplete. V, J and clone size are taken as reported in that table, and D and trimming were inferred from the DNA itself. The sample carries about 330,000 clones, over 70% recorded once. The entry originates in a study of blood T cell repertoires in COVID-19. Turning to the study itself: The United States, Italy and Spain provided the acute and convalescent COVID-19 samples. Nucleic acid was either cDNA or gDNA, and it came from T cells, B-cell-depleted T cells, or PBMCs.

V is TRBV18 and J is TRBJ2-7; TRBD1 is a possible D gene (6 bases). Sequencing was carried out using PBMCs or T cells enriched from blood (not recorded which). The TCR sequence derives from a young man who had recovered from COVID-19. CDR3 residues: CASSLGQHEQYF. CDR3 DNA: TGTGCCAGCTCACTCGGACAGCACGAGCAGTACTTC. The whole variable domain, remainder taken from reference TRBV18 and TRBJ2-7, is NAGVMQNPRHLVRRRGQEARLRCSPMKGHSHVYWYRQLPEEGLKFMVYLQKENIIDESGMPKERFSAEFPKEGPSILRIQQVVRGDSAAYFCASSLGQHEQYFGPGTRLTVT.